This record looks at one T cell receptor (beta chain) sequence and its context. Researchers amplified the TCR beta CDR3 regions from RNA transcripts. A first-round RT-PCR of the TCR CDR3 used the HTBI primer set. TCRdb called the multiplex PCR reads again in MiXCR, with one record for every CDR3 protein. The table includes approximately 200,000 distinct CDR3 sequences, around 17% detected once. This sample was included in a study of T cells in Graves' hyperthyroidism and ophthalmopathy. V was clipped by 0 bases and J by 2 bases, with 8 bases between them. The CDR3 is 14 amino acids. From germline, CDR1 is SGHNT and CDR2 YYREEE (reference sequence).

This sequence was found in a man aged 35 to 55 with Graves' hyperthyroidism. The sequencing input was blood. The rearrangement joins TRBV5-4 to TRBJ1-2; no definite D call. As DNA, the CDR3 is TGTGCCAGCAGCTTGGAAGGATTGAACTATGGCTACACCTTC. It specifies CASSLEGLNYGYTF.